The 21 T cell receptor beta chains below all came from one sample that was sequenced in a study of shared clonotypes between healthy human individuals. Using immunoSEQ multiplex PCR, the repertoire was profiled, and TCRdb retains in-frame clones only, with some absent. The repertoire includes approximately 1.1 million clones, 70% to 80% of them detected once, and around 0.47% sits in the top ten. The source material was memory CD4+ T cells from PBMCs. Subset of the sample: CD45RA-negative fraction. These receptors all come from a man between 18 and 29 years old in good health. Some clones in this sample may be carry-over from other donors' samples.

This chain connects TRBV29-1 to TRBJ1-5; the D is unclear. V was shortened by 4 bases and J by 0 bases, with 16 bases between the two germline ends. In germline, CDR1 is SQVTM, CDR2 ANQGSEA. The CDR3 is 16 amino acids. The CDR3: CSVVLGQMNSNQPQHF. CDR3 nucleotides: TGCAGCGTTGTATTAGGGCAGATGAATAGCAATCAGCCCCAGCATTTT.

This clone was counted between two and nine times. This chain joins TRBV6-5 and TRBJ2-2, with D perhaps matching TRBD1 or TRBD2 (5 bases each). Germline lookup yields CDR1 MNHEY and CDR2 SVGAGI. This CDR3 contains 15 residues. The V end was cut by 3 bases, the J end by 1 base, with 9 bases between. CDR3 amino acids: CASSYVRGNTGELFF. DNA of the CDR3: TGTGCCAGCAGTTATGTGAGGGGGAACACCGGGGAGCTGTTTTTT.

The CDR3: CSVGGGSVRAEKLFF. The DNA for the CDR3 is TGCAGCGTTGGCGGGGGATCGGTCCGCGCGGAAAAACTGTTTTTT. The chain couples TRBV29-1 to TRBJ1-4; D possibly corresponds to TRBD1 (5 bases). Looked up from germline, CDR1 is SQVTM and CDR2 is ANQGSEA. The CDR3 has 15 residues. The germline V and J ends were trimmed by 4 bases and 8 bases, with 20 bases remaining between them.

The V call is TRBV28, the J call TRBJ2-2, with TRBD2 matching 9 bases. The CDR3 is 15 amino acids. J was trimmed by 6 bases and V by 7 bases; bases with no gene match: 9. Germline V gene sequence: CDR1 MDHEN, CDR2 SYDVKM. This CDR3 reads CASMVSGSRSGELFF. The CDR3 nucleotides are TGTGCCAGCATGGTTAGCGGGAGTCGGTCCGGGGAGCTGTTTTTT.

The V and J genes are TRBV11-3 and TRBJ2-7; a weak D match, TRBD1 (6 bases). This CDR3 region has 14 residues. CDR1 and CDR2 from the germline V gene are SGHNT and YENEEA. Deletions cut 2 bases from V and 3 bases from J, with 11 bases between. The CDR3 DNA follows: TGTGCCAGCAGCTTACGGCAGGGGCTCTACGAGCAGTACTTC. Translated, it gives CASSLRQGLYEQYF. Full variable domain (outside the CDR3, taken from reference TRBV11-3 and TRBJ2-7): EAGVVQSPRYKIIEKKQPVAFWCNPISGHNTLYWYLQNLGQGPELLIRYENEEAVDDSQLPKDRFSAERLKGVDSTLKIQPAELGDSAVYLCASSLRQGLYEQYFGPGTRLTVT.

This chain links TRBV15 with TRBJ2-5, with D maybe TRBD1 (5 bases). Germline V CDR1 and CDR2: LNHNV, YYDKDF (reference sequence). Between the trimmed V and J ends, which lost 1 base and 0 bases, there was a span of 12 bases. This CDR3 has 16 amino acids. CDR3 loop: CATSRGGNRYQETQYF. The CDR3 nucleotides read TGTGCCACCAGCAGAGGGGGAAACAGGTACCAAGAGACCCAGTACTTC.

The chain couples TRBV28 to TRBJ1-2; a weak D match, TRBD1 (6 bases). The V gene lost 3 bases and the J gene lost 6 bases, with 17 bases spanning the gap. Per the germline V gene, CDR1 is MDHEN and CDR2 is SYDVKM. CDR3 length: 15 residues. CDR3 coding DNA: TGTGCCAGCAGTTTGCACAGGGCAAGAGGCGATGGCTACACCTTC. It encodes CASSLHRARGDGYTF.

CDR3 nucleotide sequence: TGTGCCAGCAGTTACTCGGGTGTTGGACCGAACTATGGCTACACCTTC. It translates to CASSYSGVGPNYGYTF. This chain connects TRBV6-5 to TRBJ1-2, with D unclear. V shed 0 bases and J shed 2 bases, with 13 bases lying between them. Germline-derived CDR1 and CDR2 are MNHEY and SVGAGI. The CDR3 covers 16 residues.

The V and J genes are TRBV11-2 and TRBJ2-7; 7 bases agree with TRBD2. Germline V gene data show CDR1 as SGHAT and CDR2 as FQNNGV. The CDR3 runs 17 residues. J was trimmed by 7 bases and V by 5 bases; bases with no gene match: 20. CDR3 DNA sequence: TGTGCCAGCAGCCCCCCTTCTCTACTAGCGCACGCCGGAGAGCAGTACTTC. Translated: CASSPPSLLAHAGEQYF.

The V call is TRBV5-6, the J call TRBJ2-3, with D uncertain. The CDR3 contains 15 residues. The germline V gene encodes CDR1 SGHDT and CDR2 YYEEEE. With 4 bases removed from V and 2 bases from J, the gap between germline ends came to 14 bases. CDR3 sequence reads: CASSRAGRPTDTQYF. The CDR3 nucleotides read TGTGCCAGCAGCCGCGCCGGGCGGCCCACAGATACGCAGTATTTT. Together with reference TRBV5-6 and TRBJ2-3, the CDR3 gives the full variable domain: DAGVTQSPTHLIKTRGQQVTLRCSPKSGHDTVSWYQQALGQGPQFIFQYYEEEERQRGNFPDRFSGHQFPNYSSELNVNALLLGDSALYLCASSRAGRPTDTQYFGPGTRLTVL.

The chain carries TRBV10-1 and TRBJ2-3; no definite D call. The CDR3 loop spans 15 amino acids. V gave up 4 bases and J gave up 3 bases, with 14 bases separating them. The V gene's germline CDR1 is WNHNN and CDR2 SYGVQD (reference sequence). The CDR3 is CASSGPQSGTDTQYF. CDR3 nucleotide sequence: TGCGCCAGCAGTGGGCCCCAAAGTGGAACAGATACGCAGTATTTT.

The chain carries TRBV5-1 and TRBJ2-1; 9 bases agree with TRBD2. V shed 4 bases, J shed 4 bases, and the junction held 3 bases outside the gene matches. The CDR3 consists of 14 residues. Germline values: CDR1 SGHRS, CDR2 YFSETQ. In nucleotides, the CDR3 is TGCGCCAGCAGCAGACTAGCGGAGTACAATGAGCAGTTCTTC. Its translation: CASSRLAEYNEQFF.

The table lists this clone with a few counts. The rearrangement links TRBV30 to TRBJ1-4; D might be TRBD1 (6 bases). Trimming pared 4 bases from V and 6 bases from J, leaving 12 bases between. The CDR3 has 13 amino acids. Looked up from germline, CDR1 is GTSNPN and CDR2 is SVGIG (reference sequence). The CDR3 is CAWTSGGYEKLFF. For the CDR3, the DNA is TGTGCCTGGACGTCCGGGGGCTATGAAAAACTGTTTTTT.

The DNA for the CDR3 is TGTGCCAGTAGGTCGGGACGCACCGGGGAGCTGTTTTTT. As protein: CASRSGRTGELFF. V usage is TRBV19 and J usage is TRBJ2-2; D is perhaps TRBD1 or TRBD2 (5 bases each). Germline loops: CDR1 LNHDA, CDR2 SQIVND (reference sequence). V was cut by 6 bases and J by 4 bases, with 9 bases left in between. The CDR3 is made up of 13 amino acids.

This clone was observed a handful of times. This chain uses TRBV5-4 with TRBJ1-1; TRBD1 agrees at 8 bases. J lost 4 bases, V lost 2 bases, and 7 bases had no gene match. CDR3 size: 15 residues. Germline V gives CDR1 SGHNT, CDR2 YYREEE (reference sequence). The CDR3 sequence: CASSLGQGGRTEAFF. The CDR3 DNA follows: TGTGCCAGCAGCTTAGGACAGGGCGGGCGCACTGAAGCTTTCTTT.

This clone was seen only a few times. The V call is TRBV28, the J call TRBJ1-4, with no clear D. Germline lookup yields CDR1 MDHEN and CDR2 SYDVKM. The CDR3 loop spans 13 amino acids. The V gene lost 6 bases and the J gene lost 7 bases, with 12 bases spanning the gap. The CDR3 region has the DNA TGTGCCAGCAGCCCCATGTTGGCTGAAAAACTGTTTTTT. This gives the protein CASSPMLAEKLFF.

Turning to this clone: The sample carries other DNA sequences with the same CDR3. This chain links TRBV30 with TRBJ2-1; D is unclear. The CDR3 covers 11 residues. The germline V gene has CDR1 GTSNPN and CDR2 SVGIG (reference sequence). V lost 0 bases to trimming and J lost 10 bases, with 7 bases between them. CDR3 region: CAWSVGGEQFF. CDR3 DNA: TGTGCCTGGAGTGTTGGCGGCGAGCAGTTCTTC.

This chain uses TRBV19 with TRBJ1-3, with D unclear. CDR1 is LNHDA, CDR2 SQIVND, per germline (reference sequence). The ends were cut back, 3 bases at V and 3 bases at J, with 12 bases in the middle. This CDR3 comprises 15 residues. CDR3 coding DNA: TGTGCCAGTAGTATTGGACCTTCAGGTGGAAACACCATATATTTT. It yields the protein CASSIGPSGGNTIYF.

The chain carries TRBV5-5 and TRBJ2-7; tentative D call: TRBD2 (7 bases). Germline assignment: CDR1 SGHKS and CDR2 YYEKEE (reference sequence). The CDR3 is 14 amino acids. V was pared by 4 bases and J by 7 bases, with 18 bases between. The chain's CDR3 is CASSPWGGLGEQYF. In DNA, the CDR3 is TGTGCCAGCAGCCCCTGGGGGGGCTTGGGGGAGCAGTACTTC.

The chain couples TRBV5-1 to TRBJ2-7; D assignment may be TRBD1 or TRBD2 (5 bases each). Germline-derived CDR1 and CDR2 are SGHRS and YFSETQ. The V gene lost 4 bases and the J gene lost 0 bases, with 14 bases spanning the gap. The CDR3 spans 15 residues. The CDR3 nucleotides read TGCGCCAGCAGCCCCTCATTAGGGACCTCCTACGAGCAGTACTTC. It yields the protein CASSPSLGTSYEQYF.

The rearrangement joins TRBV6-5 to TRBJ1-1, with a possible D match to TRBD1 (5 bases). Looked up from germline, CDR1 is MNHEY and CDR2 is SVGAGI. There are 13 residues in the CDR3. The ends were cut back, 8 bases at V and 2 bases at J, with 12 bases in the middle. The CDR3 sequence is CASGRDSNTEAFF. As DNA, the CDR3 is TGTGCCAGCGGCCGCGACAGTAACACTGAAGCTTTCTTT.